The rows below give T cell receptor beta chains drawn from one sample of a study of blood T cell repertoires in COVID-19. TCRdb keeps only in-frame clones here, not all; method: immunoSEQ multiplex PCR. The top ten hold about 0.6% of the sample, which has around 450,000 clones, around 90% seen once. Sequencing was performed on PBMCs or T cells enriched from blood (not recorded which). The source is a man aged 18 to 35 who had recovered from COVID-19. Each CDR3 is given with its conserved first and last residue. Fields, in order: clone size, V gene, D gene, J gene, CDR3 protein, CDR3 DNA. A D gene is named only where the DNA matches it firmly. Only some rows state a clone size, as once, few, many or a class for expanded clones.

-	TRBV12-3/TRBV12-4	-	TRBJ2-7	CASQGTDYEQYF	TGTGCCAGCCAGGGGACGGACTACGAGCAGTACTTC
-	TRBV6-5	-	TRBJ2-7	CASGWASSYEQYF	TGTGCCAGCGGATGGGCCAGCTCCTACGAGCAGTACTTC
-	TRBV5-1	-	TRBJ1-3	CASSPTDSGNTIYF	TGCGCCAGCAGCCCGACAGACTCTGGAAACACCATATATTTT
-	TRBV9	TRBD1	TRBJ1-1	CASSEPGQGALAEAFF	TGTGCCAGCAGCGAGCCGGGACAGGGGGCATTAGCTGAAGCTTTCTTT
-	TRBV5-1	-	TRBJ2-7	CASSLGRLDEQYF	TGCGCCAGCAGCTTGGGGAGGTTGGACGAGCAGTACTTC
-	TRBV7-9	TRBD1	TRBJ1-5	CASSYGTGAHQPQHF	TGTGCCAGCAGCTACGGGACAGGGGCTCATCAGCCCCAGCATTTT
-	TRBV2	-	TRBJ1-6	CASTRERGVGSPLHF	TGTGCCAGCACCCGTGAAAGGGGTGTTGGATCACCCCTCCACTTT
-	TRBV30	-	TRBJ2-1	CACSLESGPYNEQFF	TGTGCCTGCTCCCTAGAAAGCGGCCCATACAATGAGCAGTTCTTC
-	TRBV25-1	TRBD1	TRBJ1-4	CASSRQGASEKLFF	TGTGCCAGCAGTCGACAGGGGGCGAGTGAAAAACTGTTTTTT
-	TRBV7-9	TRBD2	TRBJ2-7	CASSLGLAGVSDEQYF	TGTGCCAGCAGCTTAGGTCTAGCGGGAGTATCAGACGAGCAGTACTTC
-	TRBV28	TRBD1	TRBJ1-1	CASTEGQGFEAFF	TGTGCCAGTACGGAGGGACAGGGGTTTGAAGCTTTCTTT
-	TRBV19	-	TRBJ1-1	CASQGGGGRPEAFF	TGTGCCAGTCAAGGGGGGGGAGGCAGACCTGAAGCTTTCTTT
-	TRBV7-9	-	TRBJ2-7	CASSFGLGDEQYF	TGTGCCAGCAGCTTCGGACTGGGCGACGAGCAGTACTTC
-	TRBV2	TRBD1	TRBJ1-5	CASREGQGVYQPQHF	TGTGCCAGCAGAGAGGGACAGGGGGTATATCAGCCCCAGCATTTT
-	TRBV7-9	TRBD1	TRBJ1-1	CASSRGQGAEAFF	TGTGCCAGCAGCCGGGGACAGGGAGCTGAAGCTTTCTTT
-	TRBV11-2	-	TRBJ2-5	CASSLDGYYSGTQYF	TGTGCCAGCAGCTTAGATGGGTATTATTCGGGGACCCAGTACTTC
-	TRBV6-1	-	TRBJ1-5	CASSEFGSQPQHF	TGTGCCAGCAGTGAGTTCGGTAGTCAGCCCCAGCATTTT
-	TRBV30	TRBD1	TRBJ2-7	CAWSPPNRGEQYF	TGTGCCTGGAGTCCCCCAAACAGGGGCGAGCAGTACTTC
-	TRBV23-1	-	TRBJ2-1	CASGAVDSYNEQFF	TGCGCCAGCGGTGCGGTGGACTCCTACAATGAGCAGTTCTTC
once	TRBV12-3/TRBV12-4	-	TRBJ1-2	CASSFQSFYGYTF	TGTGCCAGCAGTTTTCAGTCATTCTATGGCTACACCTTC
-	TRBV5-1	TRBD2	TRBJ2-2	CASSLALAGWTGELFF	TGCGCCAGCAGCTTGGCACTAGCGGGATGGACCGGGGAGCTGTTTTTT
-	TRBV9	TRBD2	TRBJ2-7	CASSGGSSYEQYF	TGTGCCAGCAGCGGCGGGAGCTCCTACGAGCAGTACTTC
-	TRBV11-2	TRBD1	TRBJ1-3	CASTMTGSGNTIYF	TGTGCCAGCACCATGACAGGGTCTGGAAACACCATATATTTT
once	TRBV6-5	TRBD1	TRBJ2-7	CASRRTGKGVQYF	TGTGCCAGCAGACGGACAGGGAAAGGGGTGCAGTACTTC
-	TRBV4-1	-	TRBJ2-3	CASSLHAADTQYF	TGCGCCAGCAGCCTCCATGCAGCGGATACGCAGTATTTT
-	TRBV14	TRBD1	TRBJ1-3	CASSQPTGLFGNTIYF	TGTGCCAGCAGCCAACCGACAGGGCTCTTTGGAAACACCATATATTTT
-	TRBV5-5	-	TRBJ2-5	CASSLRTGMRETQYF	TGTGCCAGCAGCCTCCGTACAGGGATGCGGGAGACCCAGTACTTC
-	TRBV3-1/TRBV3-2	-	TRBJ1-3	CASSSFGRAGNTIYF	TGTGCCAGCAGCTCATTCGGGAGGGCTGGAAACACCATATATTTT
-	TRBV19	-	TRBJ2-1	CASSPLLASHEQFF	TGTGCCAGTAGCCCCCTCCTAGCGTCCCATGAGCAGTTCTTC
once	TRBV3-1/TRBV3-2	-	TRBJ2-1	CASSQDWPGQTNEQFF	TGTGCCAGCAGCCAAGATTGGCCCGGACAGACCAATGAGCAGTTCTTC
-	TRBV2	-	TRBJ2-7	CASRTTGISYEQYF	TGTGCCAGCAGAACGACAGGCATTTCCTACGAGCAGTACTTC
once	TRBV7-9	-	TRBJ2-3	CASSLEPAGTDTQYF	TGTGCCAGCAGCTTAGAGCCGGCGGGCACAGATACGCAGTATTTT
-	TRBV11-2	TRBD1	TRBJ1-2	CASSPRAGQGNYGYTF	TGTGCCAGCAGCCCTAGAGCGGGACAGGGAAACTATGGCTACACCTTC
-	TRBV5-1	TRBD1	TRBJ1-6	CASSLRTGANSPLHF	TGCGCCAGCAGCCTTAGGACAGGGGCCAATTCACCCCTCCACTTT
-	TRBV19	TRBD1	TRBJ1-1	CASSIDQGAAFF	TGTGCCAGTAGTATAGATCAGGGGGCAGCTTTCTTT
-	TRBV28	-	TRBJ1-6	CASGGGGSPLHF	TGTGCCAGCGGTGGGGGGGGTTCACCCCTCCACTTT
-	TRBV24-1	-	TRBJ1-5	CATGSGGPQHF	TGTGCCACAGGATCCGGAGGGCCCCAGCATTTT
-	TRBV6-5	TRBD1	TRBJ2-2	CATDRGRAGELFF	TGTGCCACCGACAGGGGACGAGCCGGGGAGCTGTTTTTT
-	TRBV30	TRBD2	TRBJ2-1	CAWTGGRDEQFF	TGTGCCTGGACCGGAGGGAGGGATGAGCAGTTCTTC
-	TRBV18	-	TRBJ1-3	CASSPWAGENTIYF	TGTGCCAGCTCACCCTGGGCAGGGGAAAACACCATATATTTT